This T cell receptor beta chain was sequenced in a study of T cells after yellow fever vaccination. Study in general: The authors prepared low-cell-number fractions using SMART-Seq v4 Ultra Low Input.

About this clonotype: Its specificity is not known.

Researchers made TCR cDNA using 5'RACE template switching, and this step added a universal primer site and UMIs. TCRdb fed the 5' RACE reads into MiXCR, producing one record per CDR3 protein. The sample has fewer than 450,000 distinct CDR3 sequences; 11% are singletons. The study's findings and limits: Faster peaking, at day 5 versus 15, marked a secondary response that was weaker. Clones that expanded after primary vaccination mostly reappeared after the booster (96% CD4, 88% CD8).

The TCR was taken from a man younger than 30 who received the YFV17D yellow fever vaccine. The specimen comprised PBMCs, sampled on the day of the first yellow fever vaccination.

The CDR3: CASSRPGTEAFF. The CDR3, as DNA: TGTGCCAGCAGCAGACCGGGAACTGAAGCTTTCTTT. V and J are TRBV7-8 and TRBJ1-1; no clear D gene. The germline CDR1 and CDR2 sequences are SGHVS and FQNEAQ. Trimming left V 5 bases short and J 5 bases short, with 9 bases between. There are 12 residues in the CDR3. The variable domain in full, completed from reference TRBV7-8 and TRBJ1-1, reads GAGVSQSPRYKVAKRGQDVALRCDPISGHVSLFWYQQALGQGPEFLTYFQNEAQLDKSGLPSDRFFAERPEGSVSTLKIQRTQQEDSAVYLCASSRPGTEAFFGQGTRLTVV.